This T cell receptor beta chain came from a study of cytomegalovirus exposure and HLA in healthy donors. Study-level findings and limits: Later, TCR association rates were found to vary by HLA locus, highest for DRB1 and lowest for HLA-C. Researchers reported in a later analysis that a missense DCLRE1C variant was tied to TCR beta V- and J-gene trimming. What TCR beta sequences reportedly achieved was accurate prediction of HLA-A and HLA-B alleles in most subjects. For most TCR beta V segments, an earlier analysis put the productive rate at about 87% or about 30% of the time.

This CDR3 is 14 amino acids long. Trimming took 3 bases from V and 5 from J; bases not matched to a gene: 5. The germline CDR1 and CDR2 sequences are MNHNS and SASEGT. A remark on this clone: Antigen specificity is unknown.

The PCR contained 60 Vbeta and 13 Jbeta primers. The repertoire was sequenced with immunoSEQ multiplex PCR; TCRdb's copy has only in-frame clones and lacks some. This sample has fewer than 120,000 clones, with 65% to 80% found just once. This TCR came from a man aged 25 to 40 in good health and CMV-seropositive. Source material: PBMCs. V usage is TRBV6-1 and J usage is TRBJ2-5; TRBD2 agrees at 8 bases. In DNA form, the CDR3 reads TGTGCCAGCAGTGAGGCGGGGGGTCGGGAGACCCAGTACTTC. Encoded protein: CASSEAGGRETQYF.